This T cell receptor beta chain stems from a study of spatial heterogeneity in lung cancer. Germline V gene data show CDR1 as SGHTA and CDR2 as FQGNSA. This CDR3 is 13 amino acids long. With 8 bases removed from V and 0 bases from J, the gap between germline ends came to 10 bases. TCRdb passed the 5' RACE reads through MiXCR, listing each CDR3 protein once. The table lists 4,000 or so distinct CDR3 sequences, 8.5% to 9.5% of them singletons. This clonotype appeared many times. What it binds is unknown. Documented time point: sample taken at primary tumor resection. Study findings and constraints: Expanded intratumoral alpha and beta TCR counts tracked tumor mutation counts.

This clonotype originated in a male donor with early-stage non-small cell lung cancer. The chain uses TRBV7-2 and TRBJ1-1; no clear D gene. Sequenced material: lung tumor tissue, taken at surgery. The CDR3 coding sequence is TGTGCCAGCCGTCAGACAATGAACACTGAAGCTTTCTTT. It yields the protein CASRQTMNTEAFF.